This T cell receptor beta chain was found in a study of OX40 agonist ivuxolimab in advanced cancers. Germline lookup yields CDR1 SGHRS and CDR2 YFSETQ. V was trimmed by 3 bases and J by 3 bases, leaving 9 bases between them. The CDR3 is 13 residues long. Profiling relied on immunoSEQ multiplex PCR, and the TCRdb table lists in-frame clones only, not all of them. The sample comprises around 76,000 clones, over 70% of which are singletons, and less than 0.7% rests with the top ten. The specimen was CD4+ or CD8+ T cells sorted from blood, collected in a trial of the OX40 agonist ivuxolimab. This rearrangement joins TRBV5-1 to TRBJ1-1, with a weak D call TRBD1 (6 bases). The sequence was obtained from an adult with an advanced solid tumor such as melanoma, head and neck, liver or kidney cancer. The CDR3 reads CASSSTGYTEAFF. The CDR3 DNA is TGCGCCAGCAGCTCCACAGGGTACACTGAAGCTTTCTTT.